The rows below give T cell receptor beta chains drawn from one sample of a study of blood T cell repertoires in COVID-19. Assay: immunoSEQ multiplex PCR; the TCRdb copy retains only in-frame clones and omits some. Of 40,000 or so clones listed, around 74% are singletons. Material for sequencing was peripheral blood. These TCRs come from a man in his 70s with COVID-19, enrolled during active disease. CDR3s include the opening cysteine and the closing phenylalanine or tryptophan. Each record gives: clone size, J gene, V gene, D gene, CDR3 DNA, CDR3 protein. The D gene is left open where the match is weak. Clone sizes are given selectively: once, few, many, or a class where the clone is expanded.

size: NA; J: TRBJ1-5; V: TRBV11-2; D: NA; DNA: TGTGCCAGCAGCTTAGATTCAGGGAGGGGTGGCAATCAGCCCCAGCATTTT; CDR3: CASSLDSGRGGNQPQHF
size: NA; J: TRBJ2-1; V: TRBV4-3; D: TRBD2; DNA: TGCGCCAGCAGCCAAGATGGACTAGCAGCCAATGAGCAGTTCTTC; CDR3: CASSQDGLAANEQFF
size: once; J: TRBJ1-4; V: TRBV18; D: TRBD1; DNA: TGTGCCAGCTCACGAGGGGGCGGTGAAAAACTGTTTTTT; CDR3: CASSRGGGEKLFF
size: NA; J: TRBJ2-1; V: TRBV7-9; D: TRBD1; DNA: TGTGCCAGCAGCTCCGGGACAGGGACAGAGCAGTTCTTC; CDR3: CASSSGTGTEQFF
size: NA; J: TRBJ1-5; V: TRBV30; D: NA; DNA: TGTGCCTGGAGCCGTCGCAAGGGGAATCAGCCCCAGCATTTT; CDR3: CAWSRRKGNQPQHF
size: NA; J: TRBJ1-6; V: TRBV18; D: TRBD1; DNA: TGTGCCAGCTCACGGGGACAGGTGAATTCACCCCTCCACTTT; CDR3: CASSRGQVNSPLHF
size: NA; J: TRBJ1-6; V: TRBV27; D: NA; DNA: TGTGCCAGCAGTTCTTTCCGAGGGAAGTCACCCCTCCACTTT; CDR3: CASSSFRGKSPLHF
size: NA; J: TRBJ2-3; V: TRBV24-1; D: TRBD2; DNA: TGTGCCACAAAATCGGGGGGGGTGTGGGGCACAGATACGCAGTATTTT; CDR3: CATKSGGVWGTDTQYF
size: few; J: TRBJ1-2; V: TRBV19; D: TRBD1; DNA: TGTGCCAGTAAGACAGGGGACTATGGCTACACCTTC; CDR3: CASKTGDYGYTF
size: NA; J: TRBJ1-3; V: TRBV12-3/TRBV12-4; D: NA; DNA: TGTGCCAGCAGCTCAGGGTTCGGAAACACCATATATTTT; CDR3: CASSSGFGNTIYF
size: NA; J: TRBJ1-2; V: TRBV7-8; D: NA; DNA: TGTGCCAGCAGCTTAGTCGGGGGGCACTATGGCTACACCTTC; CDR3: CASSLVGGHYGYTF
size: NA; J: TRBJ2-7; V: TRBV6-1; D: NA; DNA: TGTGCCAGCAGTGAATTGTCATACGAGCAGTACTTC; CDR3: CASSELSYEQYF
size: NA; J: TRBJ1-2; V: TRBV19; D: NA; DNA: TGTGCCAGTAGTCCGTCGTCGTTTCTCTATGGCTACACCTTC; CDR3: CASSPSSFLYGYTF
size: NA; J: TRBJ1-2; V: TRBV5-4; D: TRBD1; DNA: TGTGCCAGCAGCTTGGCCCCGGGACAGCACTATGGCTACACCTTC; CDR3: CASSLAPGQHYGYTF
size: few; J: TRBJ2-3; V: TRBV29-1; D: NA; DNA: TGCAGCGCCAGCCTTAGCCGGGTCCTCACAGATACGCAGTATTTT; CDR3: CSASLSRVLTDTQYF
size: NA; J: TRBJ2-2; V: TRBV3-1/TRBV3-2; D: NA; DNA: TGTGCCAGCAGCCAAGAGGGCGGGATCTCCGGGGAGCTGTTTTTT; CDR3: CASSQEGGISGELFF
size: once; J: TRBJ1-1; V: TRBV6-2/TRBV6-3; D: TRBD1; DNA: TGTGCCAGCAGTGGGACAGCCCGGCAGACTTTCTTT; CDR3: CASSGTARQTFF
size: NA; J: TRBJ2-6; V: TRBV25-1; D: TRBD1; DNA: TGTGCCAGTTCCAAAAGGACAGGGGGCCCTGGGGCCAACGTCCTGACTTTC; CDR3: CASSKRTGGPGANVLTF
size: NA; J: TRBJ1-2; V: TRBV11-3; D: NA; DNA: TGTGCCAGCAGCTTAGCGCACAGGAGACCCTATGGCTACACCTTC; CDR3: CASSLAHRRPYGYTF
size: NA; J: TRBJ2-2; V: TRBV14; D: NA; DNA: TGTGCCAGCAGGTCGAGGGACACCGGGGAGCTGTTTTTT; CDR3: CASRSRDTGELFF
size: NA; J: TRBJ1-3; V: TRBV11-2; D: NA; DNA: TGTGCCAGCAGCTTGGCGGGGCTAGGAAACACCATATATTTT; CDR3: CASSLAGLGNTIYF
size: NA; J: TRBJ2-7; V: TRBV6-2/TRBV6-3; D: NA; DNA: TGTGCCAGCAGCCCCTACGGCTACGAGCAGTACTTC; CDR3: CASSPYGYEQYF
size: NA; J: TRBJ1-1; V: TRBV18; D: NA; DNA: TGTGCCAGCTCAGCACTGGGGGGAGAGAGGACTGAAGCTTTCTTT; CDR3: CASSALGGERTEAFF
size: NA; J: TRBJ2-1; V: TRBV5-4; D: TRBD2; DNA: TGTGCCAGCAGCCCGCCGATACGGGGGGGCGTCAATGAGCAGTTCTTC; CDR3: CASSPPIRGGVNEQFF
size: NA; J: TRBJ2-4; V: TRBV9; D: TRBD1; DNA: TGTGCCAGCAGCCCCCGGACAGGGAACATAGCCAAAAACATTCAGTACTTC; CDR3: CASSPRTGNIAKNIQYF
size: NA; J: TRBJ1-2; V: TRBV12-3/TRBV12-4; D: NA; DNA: TGTGCCAGCAGCCCTCCAGGGATGTATGGCTACACCTTC; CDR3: CASSPPGMYGYTF
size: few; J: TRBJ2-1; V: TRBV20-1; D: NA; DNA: TGCTCAATTACAGGGTACAATGAGCAGTTCTTC; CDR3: CSITGYNEQFF
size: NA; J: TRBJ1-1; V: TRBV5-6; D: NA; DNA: TGTGCCAGCAGCGTTGGCGGGGACCCTGGGCTAGGCACTGAAGCTTTCTTT; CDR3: CASSVGGDPGLGTEAFF
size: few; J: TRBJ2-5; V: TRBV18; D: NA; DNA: TGTGCCAGCTCACCACCGGAGGAGACCCAGTACTTC; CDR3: CASSPPEETQYF
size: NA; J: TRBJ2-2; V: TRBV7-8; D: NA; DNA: TGTGCCAGCACCCCCACAGAAACCGGGGAGCTGTTTTTT; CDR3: CASTPTETGELFF
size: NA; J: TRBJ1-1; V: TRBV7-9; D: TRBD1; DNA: TGTGCCAGCAGCTTCCACCGGGACAGTGAAGCTTTCTTT; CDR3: CASSFHRDSEAFF
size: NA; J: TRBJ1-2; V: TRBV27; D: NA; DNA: TGTGCCAGCAGTTTAAGTGGCCAGAACTATGGCTACACCTTC; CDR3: CASSLSGQNYGYTF
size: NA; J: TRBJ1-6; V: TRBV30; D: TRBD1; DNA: TGTGCCTCGGACCCGGGACAGAAAAATTCACCCCTCCACTTT; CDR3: CASDPGQKNSPLHF
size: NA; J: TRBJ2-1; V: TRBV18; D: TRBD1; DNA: TGTGCCAGCTCACCACTGGGGGACAGGGGTAGGAATGAGCAGTTCTTC; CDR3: CASSPLGDRGRNEQFF
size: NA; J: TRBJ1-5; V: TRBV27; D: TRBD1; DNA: TGTGCCAGCAGTCGGACAGGGAATCAGCCCCAGCATTTT; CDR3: CASSRTGNQPQHF
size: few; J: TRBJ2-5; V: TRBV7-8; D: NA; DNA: TGTGCCAGCAGGGCGGGGTACCAAGAGACCCAGTACTTC; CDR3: CASRAGYQETQYF
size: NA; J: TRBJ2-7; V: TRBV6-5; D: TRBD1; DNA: TGTGCCAGCAGTTACTCGACAGGGATCTCCTACGAGCAGTACTTC; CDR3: CASSYSTGISYEQYF
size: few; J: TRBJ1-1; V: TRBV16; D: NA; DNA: TGTGCCAGCAGCCGAGCGACAGGTCTCAACACTGAAGCTTTCTTT; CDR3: CASSRATGLNTEAFF
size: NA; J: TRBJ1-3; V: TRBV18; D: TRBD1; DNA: TGTGCCAGCTCACCACCGGCTGGGACAGGGCACTCTGGAAACACCATATATTTT; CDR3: CASSPPAGTGHSGNTIYF
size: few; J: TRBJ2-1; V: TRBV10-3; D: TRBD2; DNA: TGTGCCATCACCTCCCGGGTCGGAGCGGGAGCATACAATGAGCAGTTCTTC; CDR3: CAITSRVGAGAYNEQFF
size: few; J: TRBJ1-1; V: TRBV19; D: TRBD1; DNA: TGTGCCAGTAGCTCAAATGGTGGACAGGGAAGGCGAGCTTTCTTT; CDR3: CASSSNGGQGRRAFF
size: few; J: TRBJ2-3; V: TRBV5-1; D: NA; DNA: TGCGCCAGCAGCTTCCTCTCTTTAGCGGTCGGAGATACGCAGTATTTT; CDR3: CASSFLSLAVGDTQYF
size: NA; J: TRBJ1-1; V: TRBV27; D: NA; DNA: TGTGCCAGCAGTTTAGGGACTCGCAGCACTGAAGCTTTCTTT; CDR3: CASSLGTRSTEAFF
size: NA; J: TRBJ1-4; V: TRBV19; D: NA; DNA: TGTGCCAGTAGTTCAGGGTCTGAAAAACTGTTTTTT; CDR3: CASSSGSEKLFF
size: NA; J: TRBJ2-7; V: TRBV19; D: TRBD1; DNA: TGTGCCAGTAGTATTAGACAGGGAAAGGTGTACGAGCAGTACTTC; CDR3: CASSIRQGKVYEQYF
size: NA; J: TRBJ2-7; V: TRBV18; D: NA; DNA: TGTGCCAGCTCACCAGGCCAGTTCTACGAGCAGTACTTC; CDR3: CASSPGQFYEQYF
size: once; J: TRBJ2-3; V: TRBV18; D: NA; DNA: TGTGCCAGCTCAGTCAGTGCTACGCAGTATTTT; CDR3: CASSVSATQYF
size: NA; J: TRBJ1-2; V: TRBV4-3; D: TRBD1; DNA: TGCGCCAGCAGCCCGGGGCGGGGACAGAACTATGGCTACACCTTC; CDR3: CASSPGRGQNYGYTF
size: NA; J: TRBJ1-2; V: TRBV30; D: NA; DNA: TGTGCCTGGAGTCCACCAGGGGCGAGGTATGGCTACACCTTC; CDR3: CAWSPPGARYGYTF
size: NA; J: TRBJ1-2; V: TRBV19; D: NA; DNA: TGTGCCAGTAGGGGAGGGCTCGGCTATGGCTACACCTTC; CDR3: CASRGGLGYGYTF
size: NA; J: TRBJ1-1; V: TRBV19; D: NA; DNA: TGTGCCAGTAGTGCGCATAGAGGTCCCACTGAAGCTTTCTTT; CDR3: CASSAHRGPTEAFF
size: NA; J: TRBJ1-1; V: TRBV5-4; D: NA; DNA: TGTGCCAGCAGCTTTGGGAGTAGGGAGCGCTTAACTGAAGCTTTCTTT; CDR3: CASSFGSRERLTEAFF
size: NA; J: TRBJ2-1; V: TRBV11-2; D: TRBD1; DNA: TGTGCCAGCAGCACCCGACAGGGATGGAATGAGCAGTTCTTC; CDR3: CASSTRQGWNEQFF
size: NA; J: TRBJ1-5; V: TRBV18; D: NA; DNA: TGTGCCAGCTCCCTCCTCCGAGGGCCCAGCAATCAGCCCCAGCATTTT; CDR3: CASSLLRGPSNQPQHF
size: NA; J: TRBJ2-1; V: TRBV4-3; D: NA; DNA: TGCGCCAGCAGCCAAGAAATGGAACAGAAATACAATGAGCAGTTCTTC; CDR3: CASSQEMEQKYNEQFF
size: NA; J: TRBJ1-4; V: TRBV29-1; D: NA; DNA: TGCAGCGGTGACGGGATTGAAAAACTGTTTTTT; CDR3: CSGDGIEKLFF
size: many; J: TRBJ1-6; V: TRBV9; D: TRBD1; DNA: TGTGCCAGCAGCGTAGGTGGGACAGGGGGCAATTCACCCCTCCACTTT; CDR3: CASSVGGTGGNSPLHF
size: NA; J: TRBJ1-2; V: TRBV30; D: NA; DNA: TGTGCCTGGAGTAGGGGAGGCGGCTACACCTTC; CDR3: CAWSRGGGYTF
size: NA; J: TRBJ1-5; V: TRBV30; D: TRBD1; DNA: TGTGCCTGGAGTGAAGGACAGGGTGTAAGTCAGCCCCAGCATTTT; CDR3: CAWSEGQGVSQPQHF
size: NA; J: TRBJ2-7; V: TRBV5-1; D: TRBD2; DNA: TGCGCCAGCGGACCGGGGGGATTCTACGAGCAGTACTTC; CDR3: CASGPGGFYEQYF